This passage covers 18 T cell receptor beta chains from one sample sequenced in a study of T-cell memory formation after mild COVID-19. A single record per CDR3 protein comes from TCRdb applying MiXCR to the 5' RACE reads. The sample has 300,000 to 350,000 distinct CDR3 sequences, approximately 14% seen once. Sequencing was done on a sample of PBMCs or a T cell subset sorted from them (not recorded which). These receptors were collected from a man between 18 and 29 years old who had mild COVID-19 (a few samples of this study predate the infection). Cell type and time point are not known.

The V call is TRBV6-6, the J call TRBJ1-1; no definite D call. Trimming stripped 0 bases from V and 3 bases from J, with 8 bases between. The germline V gene has CDR1 MNHNY and CDR2 SVGAGI (reference sequence). CDR3 size: 14 residues. The CDR3 here is CASSYSRGDTEAFF. The CDR3 bases are TGTGCCAGCAGTTACTCGCGTGGTGACACTGAAGCTTTCTTT.

Only a few counts were recorded for this clonotype. The gene calls are TRBV28 and TRBJ1-6; a weak D match, TRBD1 (5 bases). Looked up from germline, CDR1 is MDHEN and CDR2 is SYDVKM. The CDR3 has 14 amino acids. The V end lost 2 bases, the J end lost 5 bases, and 7 bases lay between the germline ends. The CDR3, as DNA: TGTGCCAGCAGTTTAGGGGGGAATAATTCACCCCTCCACTTT. It specifies CASSLGGNNSPLHF.

This clonotype was counted a few times. This chain links TRBV10-3 with TRBJ2-3; no reliable D call. Germline V gives CDR1 ENHRY, CDR2 SYGVKD. Trimming took off 11 bases at V and 5 bases at J, with 11 bases between the two ends. The CDR3 extends over 11 amino acids. The CDR3 region is CASWGLDTQYF. CDR3 DNA: TGTGCCTCTTGGGGTTTAGATACGCAGTATTTT.

CDR3 sequence reads: CASSEWDSRTDTQYF. The CDR3 nucleotides read TGTGCCAGCAGTGAATGGGACAGTCGCACAGATACGCAGTATTTT. The V call is TRBV25-1, the J call TRBJ2-3; 7 nucleotides align to TRBD1. This CDR3 region has 15 residues. J was trimmed by 1 base and V by 1 base; bases with no gene match: 2. Germline V gene lookup returns CDR1 MGHDK and CDR2 SYGVNS.

The chain combines TRBV5-1 with TRBJ2-3; the D is unclear. CDR1 and CDR2 (germline): SGHRS, YFSETQ. CDR3 length: 16 amino acids. Between the trimmed V and J ends, which lost 5 bases and 1 base, there was a span of 17 bases. Here the CDR3 reads CASSSSRVIRTDTQYF. CDR3 coding DNA: TGCGCCAGCAGTTCCAGTCGGGTGATACGCACAGATACGCAGTATTTT.

The V gene is TRBV4-1, the J gene TRBJ1-2; 9 positions agree with TRBD1. The CDR3 runs 14 residues. The J segment lost 8 bases and the V segment lost 4 bases, leaving 8 bases of the junction unmatched. Germline V gene sequence: CDR1 MGHRA, CDR2 YSYEKL. The CDR3 sequence is CASSPRDRVDGYTF. In nucleotides, the CDR3 is TGCGCCAGCAGCCCGAGGGACAGGGTTGACGGCTACACCTTC.

This clonotype appeared a few times. The chain links TRBV20-1 to TRBJ2-7; 8 bases are a match to TRBD1. Looked up from germline, CDR1 is DFQATT and CDR2 is SNEGSKA (reference sequence). CDR3 length equals 13 residues. Trimming cost V 6 bases and J 3 bases; bases outside gene matches: 7. CDR3 sequence reads: CSALTGDGYEQYF. The CDR3 DNA follows: TGCAGTGCGCTGACAGGGGATGGCTACGAGCAGTACTTC.

This clonotype was found a few times. V usage is TRBV5-6 and J usage is TRBJ2-3, with D tentatively TRBD2 (6 bases). The CDR3 is 15 amino acids. CDR1 SGHDT and CDR2 YYEEEE come from the germline V gene. The V end lost 6 bases, the J end lost 1 base, and 15 bases lay between the germline ends. CDR3: CASKVRGPGTDTQYF. The CDR3 DNA is TGTGCCAGCAAGGTGCGGGGACCCGGCACAGATACGCAGTATTTT.

This clonotype was recorded a few times. J is TRBJ1-1 and V is TRBV7-9, with unresolved D. The CDR3 has 14 residues. The V gene's germline CDR1 is SEHNR and CDR2 FQNEAQ (reference sequence). V was shortened by 4 bases and J by 4 bases, with 13 bases between the two germline ends. As DNA, the CDR3 is TGTGCCAGCAGCTATACGACCCCGAGCACTGAAGCTTTCTTT. Translation: CASSYTTPSTEAFF.

This clonotype was counted between two and nine times. The J gene is TRBJ2-1, the V gene TRBV20-1, with D maybe TRBD1 (5 bases). The CDR3 contains 14 residues. Germline lookup yields CDR1 DFQATT and CDR2 SNEGSKA (reference sequence). Trimming stripped 2 bases from V and 7 bases from J, with 15 bases between. CDR3 in amino acids: CSARKEKGLNEQFF. CDR3 nucleotide sequence: TGCAGTGCTAGAAAGGAGAAGGGGTTGAATGAGCAGTTCTTC.

This chain uses TRBV18 with TRBJ1-6; no clear D gene. V lost 6 bases and J 3 bases, leaving 12 bases between the germline ends. This CDR3 is 15 amino acids long. The germline V gene encodes CDR1 KGHSH and CDR2 LQKENI. This CDR3 is CASSPGRYYNSPLHF. In DNA form, the CDR3 reads TGTGCCAGCTCCCCTGGCCGGTACTATAATTCACCCCTCCACTTT.

This clonotype was seen a handful of times. The rearrangement links TRBV4-1 to TRBJ1-2; D possibly corresponds to TRBD1 (6 bases). The CDR3 consists of 14 residues. In germline, CDR1 is MGHRA, CDR2 YSYEKL. V dropped 3 bases and J dropped 6 bases, with 14 bases sitting between them. Here the CDR3 reads CASSQVTGKDGYTF. CDR3 DNA: TGCGCCAGCAGCCAGGTCACAGGGAAGGATGGCTACACCTTC.

The chain links TRBV7-9 to TRBJ2-5, with 7 bases aligning to TRBD1. V was pared by 5 bases and J by 10 bases, with 7 bases of the junction left unmatched. This CDR3 has 12 residues. Germline CDR1 reads SEHNR; CDR2 reads FQNEAQ (reference sequence). The CDR3 protein is CASSTDGQDQYF. CDR3 sequence (DNA): TGTGCCAGCAGCACTGATGGACAGGACCAGTACTTC.

This chain connects TRBV6-5 to TRBJ1-6; TRBD1 is a possible D gene (6 bases). CDR3 length: 13 residues. Per the germline V gene, CDR1 is MNHEY and CDR2 is SVGAGI. Deletions cut 6 bases from V and 10 bases from J, with 13 bases between. The CDR3 sequence is CASSSGEGSPLHF. For the CDR3, the DNA is TGTGCCAGCAGCTCAGGGGAAGGGTCACCCCTCCACTTT.

This clonotype was counted only a few times. The CDR3 DNA is TGTGCCAGCAGCTTGGCAGGGGGCGGAAGAAACTATGGCTACACCTTC. Amino acid sequence: CASSLAGGGRNYGYTF. The rearrangement joins TRBV7-9 to TRBJ1-2; 8 bases map to TRBD1. The CDR3 length is 16 residues. The V segment lost 3 bases and the J segment 2 bases; nucleotides outside the gene matches: 8. Per the germline V gene, CDR1 is SEHNR and CDR2 is FQNEAQ (reference sequence).

This clonotype has a handful of counts. CDR3 in DNA: TGTGCCAGCAGTTACTCGGTCGGGGAGCTGTTTTTT. The encoded protein is CASSYSVGELFF. J is TRBJ2-2 and V is TRBV6-5; D gene unclear. The ends were cut back, 0 bases at V and 7 bases at J, with 3 bases in the middle. Germline-derived CDR1 and CDR2 are MNHEY and SVGAGI. The CDR3 has 12 residues.

J is TRBJ2-7 and V is TRBV6-1; 11 bases are a match to TRBD2. The V gene's germline CDR1 is MNHNS and CDR2 SASEGT. V was pared by 10 bases and J by 1 base, with 9 bases of the junction left unmatched. This CDR3 contains 15 residues. In nucleotides, the CDR3 is TGTGCCACCATGGGACTAGCGGTCTCTTCCTACGAGCAGTACTTC. Encoded protein: CATMGLAVSSYEQYF.

This chain joins TRBV18 and TRBJ2-3; 12 bases align to TRBD2. The CDR3 has 17 residues. Germline values: CDR1 KGHSH, CDR2 LQKENI. The V segment lost 2 bases and the J segment 3 bases; nucleotides outside the gene matches: 6. In DNA form, the CDR3 reads TGTGCCAGCTCACCAATCCCGACTAGCGGGGGAACAGATACGCAGTATTTT. Its translation: CASSPIPTSGGTDTQYF.